The 15 T cell receptor beta chains reported below all come from one sample, sequenced in a study of early T cells in non-severe SARS-CoV-2 infection. In TCRdb, the 5' RACE reads were re-called with MiXCR into one record per CDR3 protein. The sample includes more than 95,000 distinct CDR3 sequences, roughly 11% of them seen just once. The sequences come from whole blood, collected at baseline. These receptors all come from an adult who was a healthcare worker with PCR-confirmed SARS-CoV-2 infection or an uninfected control (not recorded which).

This clonotype was detected only a few times. This chain connects TRBV19 to TRBJ1-2; weak D call: TRBD1 (6 bases). Per germline, CDR1 LNHDA and CDR2 SQIVND (reference sequence). V was shortened by 4 bases and J by 4 bases, with 10 bases between the two germline ends. The CDR3 covers 13 residues. CDR3 protein: CASSTGVLYGYTF. CDR3 nucleotide sequence: TGTGCCAGTAGTACAGGGGTCCTCTATGGCTACACCTTC.

This clonotype has more than one count but fewer than ten. This CDR3 is CASTLYEQYF. CDR3 coding DNA: TGTGCCAGCACCCTGTACGAGCAGTACTTC. The gene calls are TRBV5-8 and TRBJ2-7, with unresolved D. This CDR3 has 10 amino acids. V lost 6 bases and J lost 4, with 5 bases in between. Germline V gene data show CDR1 as SGHTS and CDR2 as YDEGEE.

This clonotype was seen more than once but under ten times. The chain recombines TRBV24-1 with TRBJ2-1, with no clear D. The germline V and J ends were trimmed by 1 base and 1 base, with 7 bases remaining between them. The CDR3 spans 15 residues. Germline CDR1 reads KGHDR; CDR2 reads SFDVKD. The CDR3, as DNA: TGTGCCACCAGTGATTTAAGTCAGTCCTACAATGAGCAGTTCTTC. Encoded protein: CATSDLSQSYNEQFF.

The chain couples TRBV6-1 to TRBJ1-2, with D hard to call. CDR1 and CDR2 from the germline V gene are MNHNS and SASEGT. V shed 2 bases and J shed 2 bases, with 9 bases lying between them. The CDR3 is made up of 14 amino acids. Written as DNA, the CDR3 is TGTGCCAGCAGTGAACTCAGAAACAACTATGGCTACACCTTC. Translation: CASSELRNNYGYTF.

The rearrangement links TRBV27 to TRBJ1-2, with 7 bases aligning to TRBD1. Germline V gene lookup returns CDR1 MNHEY and CDR2 SMNVEV (reference sequence). The V gene end was trimmed by 6 bases and the J gene end by 4 bases; junction bases not matched to a gene: 2. This CDR3 is 12 amino acids long. The CDR3 DNA is TGTGCCAGCAGACAGGGGCCCTATGGCTACACCTTC. This codes for CASRQGPYGYTF.

This clonotype was seen only once. The chain combines TRBV7-8 with TRBJ2-3, with D maybe TRBD2 (6 bases). From germline, CDR1 is SGHVS and CDR2 FQNEAQ. The ends were cut back, 5 bases at V and 2 bases at J, with 14 bases in the middle. The CDR3 is 15 amino acids. The CDR3 sequence: CASSLSGSTTDTQYF. CDR3 DNA: TGTGCCAGCAGCCTTAGCGGTTCTACCACAGATACGCAGTATTTT. The full variable domain, with the rest looked up from reference TRBV7-8 and TRBJ2-3, is GAGVSQSPRYKVAKRGQDVALRCDPISGHVSLFWYQQALGQGPEFLTYFQNEAQLDKSGLPSDRFFAERPEGSVSTLKIQRTQQEDSAVYLCASSLSGSTTDTQYFGPGTRLTVL.

CDR3 DNA sequence: TGCAGTGCTCCAAGTCCATTCACAGGGGTTAACCGAGCTAACTATGGCTACACCTTC. Protein product: CSAPSPFTGVNRANYGYTF. V is TRBV20-1 and J is TRBJ1-2; TRBD1 aligns across 7 bases. J lost 0 bases, V lost 5 bases, and 21 bases had no gene match. The germline CDR1 and CDR2 sequences are DFQATT and SNEGSKA (reference sequence). The CDR3 loop spans 19 amino acids.

Ten or more counts support this clonotype. The chain employs TRBV12-3 or TRBV12-4 and TRBJ1-2; tentative D call: TRBD1 (5 bases). CDR3 length equals 12 residues. The ends were cut back, 5 bases at V and 8 bases at J, with 12 bases in the middle. The CDR3 loop is CASSPGVGGYTF. CDR3 in DNA: TGTGCCAGCAGTCCGGGGGTGGGCGGCTACACCTTC.

At least ten counts were recorded for this clonotype. This rearrangement joins TRBV6-1 to TRBJ2-1; 10 nucleotides match TRBD2. The CDR3 runs 16 residues. Trimming removed 7 bases from V and 9 bases from J; junction bases left unmatched: 15. Germline values: CDR1 MNHNS, CDR2 SASEGT. CDR3 DNA sequence: TGTGCCAGCACCCCGACCTGGTCTAGCGGGAGTTCTGAGCAGTTCTTC. Translation gives CASTPTWSSGSSEQFF.

This clonotype was counted many times. This chain uses TRBV7-2 with TRBJ2-2, with unresolved D. Germline V CDR1 and CDR2: SGHTA, FQGNSA. Trimming stripped 4 bases from V and 6 bases from J, with 9 bases between. The CDR3 consists of 13 residues. CDR3 bases: TGTGCCAGCAGCTCCTTCGGTCCCGGGGAGCTGTTTTTT. As protein: CASSSFGPGELFF.

This clonotype was observed many times. The CDR3 spells CSARVPSYEQYF. CDR3 in DNA: TGCAGTGCTAGAGTCCCGTCCTACGAGCAGTACTTC. This sequence joins TRBV20-1 and TRBJ2-7; D not resolved. V was shortened by 1 base and J by 1 base, with 5 bases between the two germline ends. The germline V gene encodes CDR1 DFQATT and CDR2 SNEGSKA (reference sequence). The CDR3 is made up of 12 amino acids.

This clonotype showed up just once. A read error may explain this, as a much larger clone is one base away. V gene TRBV15 combines with J gene TRBJ2-3; D is unclear. Looked up from germline, CDR1 is LNHNV and CDR2 is YYDKDF (reference sequence). This CDR3 spans 17 amino acids. Trimming left V 3 bases short and J 2 bases short, with 18 bases between. In DNA, the CDR3 is TGTGCCACCAGCAGGGCCGCCCCGGACGGCTACACAGATACGCAGTATTTT. It encodes CATSRAAPDGYTDTQYF.

The chain links TRBV3-1 to TRBJ1-6, with D possibly TRBD1 on 5 matching bases. The V gene's germline CDR1 is LGHDT and CDR2 YNNKEL (reference sequence). Trimming removed 4 bases at V and 7 bases at J, with 11 bases between. This CDR3 comprises 14 residues. CDR3 nucleotides: TGTGCCAGCAGCCCTCGGGACGGCAATTCACCCCTCCACTTT. This codes for CASSPRDGNSPLHF.

The DNA of the CDR3 is TGCGCCATCAAGGACAGGGTCGCAGATACGCAGTATTTT. Translated: CAIKDRVADTQYF. This chain connects TRBV5-1 to TRBJ2-3, with TRBD1 identical over 8 bases. Trimming at V came to 9 bases and at J to 4 bases, leaving 7 bases not matched to a gene. The germline gives CDR1 SGHRS, CDR2 YFSETQ. This CDR3 region has 13 residues.

In this sample, this clonotype turned up many times. This chain uses TRBV20-1 with TRBJ2-3; 7 bases are a match to TRBD2. Germline assignment: CDR1 DFQATT and CDR2 SNEGSKA (reference sequence). The CDR3 length is 14 residues. Trimming cost V 4 bases and J 5 bases; bases outside gene matches: 9. CDR3: CSAIQFGTIDTQYF. The CDR3 DNA reads as TGCAGTGCTATCCAATTCGGGACTATAGATACGCAGTATTTT.